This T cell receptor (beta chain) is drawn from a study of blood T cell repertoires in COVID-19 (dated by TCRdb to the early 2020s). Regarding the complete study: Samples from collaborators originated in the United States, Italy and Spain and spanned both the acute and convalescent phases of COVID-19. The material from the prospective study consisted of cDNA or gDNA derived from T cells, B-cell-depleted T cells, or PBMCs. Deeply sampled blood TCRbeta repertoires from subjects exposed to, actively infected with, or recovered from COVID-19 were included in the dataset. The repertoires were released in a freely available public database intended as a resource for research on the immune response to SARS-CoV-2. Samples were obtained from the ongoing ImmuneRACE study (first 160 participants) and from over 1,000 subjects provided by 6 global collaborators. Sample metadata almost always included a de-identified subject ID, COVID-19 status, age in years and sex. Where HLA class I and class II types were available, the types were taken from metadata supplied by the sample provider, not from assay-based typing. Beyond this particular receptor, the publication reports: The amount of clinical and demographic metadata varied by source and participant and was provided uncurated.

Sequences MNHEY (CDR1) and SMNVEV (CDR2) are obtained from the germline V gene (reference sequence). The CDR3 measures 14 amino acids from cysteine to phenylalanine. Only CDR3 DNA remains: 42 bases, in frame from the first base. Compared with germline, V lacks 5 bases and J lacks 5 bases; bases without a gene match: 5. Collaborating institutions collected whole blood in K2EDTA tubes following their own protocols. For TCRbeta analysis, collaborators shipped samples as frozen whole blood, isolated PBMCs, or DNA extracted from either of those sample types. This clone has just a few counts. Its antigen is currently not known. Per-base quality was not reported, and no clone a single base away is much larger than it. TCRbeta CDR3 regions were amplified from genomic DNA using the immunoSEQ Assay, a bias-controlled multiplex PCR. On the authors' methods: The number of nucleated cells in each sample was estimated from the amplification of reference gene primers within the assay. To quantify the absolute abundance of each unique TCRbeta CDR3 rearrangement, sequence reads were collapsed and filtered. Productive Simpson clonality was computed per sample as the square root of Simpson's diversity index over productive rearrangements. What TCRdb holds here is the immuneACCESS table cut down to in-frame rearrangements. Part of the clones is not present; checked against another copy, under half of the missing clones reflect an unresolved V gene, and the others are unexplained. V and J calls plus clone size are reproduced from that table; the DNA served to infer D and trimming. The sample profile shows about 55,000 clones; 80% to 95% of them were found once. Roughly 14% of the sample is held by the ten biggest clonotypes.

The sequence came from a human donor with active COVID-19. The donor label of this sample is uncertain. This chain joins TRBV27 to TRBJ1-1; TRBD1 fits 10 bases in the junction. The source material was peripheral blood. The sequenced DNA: TGTGCCAGCAGTGAGGACAGGGGGTCAACTGAAGCTTTCTTT. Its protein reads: CASSEDRGSTEAFF.